The rows below give T cell receptor beta chains drawn from one sample of a study of blood T cell repertoires in COVID-19. The data were produced by immunoSEQ multiplex PCR, yet TCRdb's version contains in-frame clones alone and is incomplete. The sample carries 190,000 or so clones, about 80% recorded once. Source material: PBMCs or T cells enriched from blood (not recorded which). These receptors were collected from a man aged 35 to 55 who had recovered from COVID-19. Each CDR3 is given with its conserved first and last residue. D genes are given only for firm matches. The size of a clone is reported for some rows only, either as once, few or many, or as a class for expanded clones.

.,TRBV10-3,TRBJ1-5,.,TGTGCCACTGGGGGAGGCCAGGGAGCCCAGCATTTT,CATGGGQGAQHF
.,TRBV5-1,TRBJ1-1,.,TGCGCCAGCAGCTTGGAGGAGCCAGGGGTCACTGAAGCTTTCTTT,CASSLEEPGVTEAFF
TRBD1,TRBV27,TRBJ2-6,few,TGTGCCAGCAGGGGGACAGGGGCTTCTGGGGCCAACGTCCTGACTTTC,CASRGTGASGANVLTF
.,TRBV6-5,TRBJ2-7,.,TGTGCCAGCACCAGGGACAACGGGGCCTACGAGCAGTACTTC,CASTRDNGAYEQYF
TRBD1,TRBV19,TRBJ1-2,once,TGTGCCAGTAGTATTGGACAGGGCGGAGGCTACACCTTC,CASSIGQGGGYTF
TRBD1,TRBV4-2,TRBJ1-4,.,TGTGCCAGCAGCCTCAGGACAGGGGAAGGTTCGAATGAAAAACTGTTTTTT,CASSLRTGEGSNEKLFF
TRBD1,TRBV7-9,TRBJ2-2,.,TGTGCCAGCAGCTTACCGGGACAGGGATGGACCGGGGAGCTGTTTTTT,CASSLPGQGWTGELFF
TRBD2,TRBV6-5,TRBJ2-7,.,TGTGCCAGCAGCCCGGCTAGCGGGGGGGACTACGAGCAGTACTTC,CASSPASGGDYEQYF
TRBD2,TRBV20-1,TRBJ2-1,.,TGCAGTGCTGTTACCTCTAGCGGTCAGTTCTTC,CSAVTSSGQFF
TRBD1,TRBV10-2,TRBJ1-5,.,TGCGCCAGCAGTGAGTCCGACAGGGGTAGCAATCAGCCCCAGCATTTT,CASSESDRGSNQPQHF
TRBD1,TRBV2,TRBJ1-1,.,TGTGCCAGCAAGGGGACAGGGGCAACGAACACTGAAGCTTTCTTT,CASKGTGATNTEAFF
TRBD2,TRBV6-5,TRBJ2-1,.,TGTGCCAGCAGTTACGAACCTAGCGGGGGGAACAATGAGCAGTTCTTC,CASSYEPSGGNNEQFF
TRBD1,TRBV5-4,TRBJ2-4,.,TGTGCCAGCAGTTCCGGGACAGTAAACGAAAACATTCAGTACTTC,CASSSGTVNENIQYF
.,TRBV5-8,TRBJ1-2,.,TGTGCCAGCAGCTTTGGCCCCTCCTATGGCTACACCTTC,CASSFGPSYGYTF
.,TRBV24-1,TRBJ2-3,.,TGTGCCACCAGTGATTTCCAGGCAGATACGCAGTATTTT,CATSDFQADTQYF
TRBD2,TRBV27,TRBJ2-4,few,TGTGCCAGCGGTCCTTTTTTGCTAGCGGGGGTCAAAAACATTCAGTACTTC,CASGPFLLAGVKNIQYF
.,TRBV5-1,TRBJ2-1,.,TGCGCCAGCAGCGAAGGACAGCGGTCCTACAATGAGCAGTTCTTC,CASSEGQRSYNEQFF
.,TRBV5-5,TRBJ2-7,.,TGTGCCAGCAGCTTGGCCCCAGGGGGACTCTACGAGCAGTACTTC,CASSLAPGGLYEQYF
TRBD2,TRBV11-3,TRBJ2-2,.,TGTGCCAGCAGCATCCGCGGGGAGGGCACCGGGGAGCTGTTTTTT,CASSIRGEGTGELFF
TRBD1,TRBV19,TRBJ1-5,.,TGTGCCAGTGGGGACAGGAGGATGGAGCCCCAGCATTTT,CASGDRRMEPQHF
.,TRBV5-1,TRBJ2-3,once,TGCGCCAGCCGATCTCACGGAGGGGCTGGGACAGATACGCAGTATTTT,CASRSHGGAGTDTQYF
.,TRBV7-9,TRBJ2-3,.,TGTGCCAGCAGCTCCGGAGCCCCCACAGATACGCAGTATTTT,CASSSGAPTDTQYF
.,TRBV4-3,TRBJ1-2,.,TGCGCCAGCAGCCAAGATCTACAGGAATACTATGGCTACACCTTC,CASSQDLQEYYGYTF
.,TRBV4-2,TRBJ2-7,.,TGTGCCAGCAGCCAAAACGGACAAAACTCCTACGAGCAGTACTTC,CASSQNGQNSYEQYF
.,TRBV19,TRBJ1-5,.,TGTGCCAGTAGTATAGATCGGGGAGATCAGCCCCAGCATTTT,CASSIDRGDQPQHF
.,TRBV6-1,TRBJ2-1,.,TGTGCCAGCAGTGAACGCGGAGGGCTCAATGAGCAGTTCTTC,CASSERGGLNEQFF
.,TRBV5-4,TRBJ1-1,.,TGTGCCAGCAGCCAGCAGGGTGCTCCCACTGAAGCTTTCTTT,CASSQQGAPTEAFF
.,TRBV28,TRBJ1-1,.,TGTGCCAGCAGGGCGTTGGGGAGACTGGGCACTGAAGCTTTCTTT,CASRALGRLGTEAFF
TRBD2,TRBV30,TRBJ2-5,.,TGTGCCTGGATAAAGGGAACTAGCGGGGGGGCTGGAGAGACCCAGTACTTC,CAWIKGTSGGAGETQYF
.,TRBV5-5,TRBJ1-1,.,TGTGCCAGCAGCCTCGGGTTGGACACTGAAGCTTTCTTT,CASSLGLDTEAFF
.,TRBV7-8,TRBJ1-1,once,TGTGCCAGCAGCCCAATCGGGGGGGGGAGTTTTGTCACTGAAGCTTTCTTT,CASSPIGGGSFVTEAFF
TRBD1,TRBV9,TRBJ2-1,.,TGTGCCAGCAGTGAAGCAGGGGGCGACGAGCAGTTCTTC,CASSEAGGDEQFF
.,TRBV7-9,TRBJ2-5,.,TGTGCCAGCAGCTCTCTGAGAGACAGCAACGACCATTGGACCCAGTACTTC,CASSSLRDSNDHWTQYF
TRBD1,TRBV2,TRBJ1-5,.,TGTGCCAGCAGTGAGGACAGGTCGGGTCAGCCCCAGCATTTT,CASSEDRSGQPQHF
TRBD1,TRBV18,TRBJ1-4,.,TGTGCCAGCTCACCACCGCTGGGACAGGGAATCTCTGGGGTTAATGAAAAACTGTTTTTT,CASSPPLGQGISGVNEKLFF
TRBD2,TRBV7-2,TRBJ2-2,.,TGTGCCAGCAGCTCGGGGGGACTAGCTGGCACCGGGGAGCTGTTTTTT,CASSSGGLAGTGELFF
.,TRBV5-6,TRBJ1-2,.,TGTGCCAGCAGCTTGTTAGGGGAGGTAGGCTACACCTTC,CASSLLGEVGYTF
TRBD1,TRBV5-1,TRBJ2-1,.,TGCGCCAGCAGCCAAGACAGGGTGGGGTCCAATGAGCAGTTCTTC,CASSQDRVGSNEQFF
.,TRBV19,TRBJ1-5,.,TGTGCCAGTAGTATAGTGTCGGGGAGTACCCCCCAGCATTTT,CASSIVSGSTPQHF
TRBD1,TRBV7-8,TRBJ2-5,.,TGTGCCAGCAGCCATCGACAGGGAACGGGGTGGGAGACCCAGTACTTC,CASSHRQGTGWETQYF
.,TRBV5-1,TRBJ1-1,.,TGCGCCAGCAGTGAACAGGGGAACACTGAAGCTTTCTTT,CASSEQGNTEAFF
.,TRBV7-8,TRBJ1-2,.,TGTGCCAGCAGCTTAGCGAGATTTCAGGGGCCTAAAACTTATGGCTACACCTTC,CASSLARFQGPKTYGYTF
.,TRBV5-8,TRBJ2-7,.,TGTGCCAGCAGCTTGACAGGTAGCTCCTACGAGCAGTACTTC,CASSLTGSSYEQYF
.,TRBV7-9,TRBJ1-1,.,TGTGCCAGCAGCTCCCAGGGGCAGAACACTGAAGCTTTCTTT,CASSSQGQNTEAFF
TRBD1,TRBV5-1,TRBJ1-2,.,TGCGCCAGCAGCTGGGACAGGCTTAGAGGGGGCTACACCTTC,CASSWDRLRGGYTF
.,TRBV5-1,TRBJ2-3,.,TGCGCCAGCAGCTTGGCCGGGGGGCGAAACACAGATACGCAGTATTTT,CASSLAGGRNTDTQYF
.,TRBV6-5,TRBJ1-1,.,TGTGCCAGCAGTCTTGACCCCCAAGGGAGCACTGAAGCTTTCTTT,CASSLDPQGSTEAFF
.,TRBV28,TRBJ1-5,once,TGTGCCAGCAGTTTCTCAGCTTCTGGGACATGGCAGCCCCAGCATTTT,CASSFSASGTWQPQHF
.,TRBV6-5,TRBJ1-5,.,TGTGCCAGCAGGGGGACTTATAGCAATCAGCCCCAGCATTTT,CASRGTYSNQPQHF
TRBD2,TRBV11-2,TRBJ2-5,few,TGTGCCAGCAGCTTAGTTCGTCTAGCGGGGGGGTACCAAGAGACCCAGTACTTC,CASSLVRLAGGYQETQYF
.,TRBV11-1,TRBJ1-1,.,TGTGCCAGCAGCTTAGTCCCGACAGTGAACACTGAAGCTTTCTTT,CASSLVPTVNTEAFF
TRBD2,TRBV2,TRBJ2-5,.,TGTGCCAGCAGTGCGACTAGCGGGGGTGAGACCCAGTACTTC,CASSATSGGETQYF
.,TRBV30,TRBJ1-2,.,TGTGCCTGGAAAGAGGGTTGGAGCTATGGCTACACCTTC,CAWKEGWSYGYTF
TRBD1,TRBV6-5,TRBJ1-1,.,TGTGCCAGCAGAACATTCCGGGACAGGCCCGCAGGAGCTTTCTTT,CASRTFRDRPAGAFF
TRBD1,TRBV19,TRBJ1-2,.,TGTGCCAGTAGTATATTTGGGACAGGGAATGGCTACACCTTC,CASSIFGTGNGYTF
TRBD1,TRBV7-8,TRBJ1-2,.,TGTGCCAGCAGCTTAGGGCAACAGGGGAAAGAAGGCTACACCTTC,CASSLGQQGKEGYTF
.,TRBV18,TRBJ2-3,.,TGTGCCAGCTCACCTCTGTTGTTCACAGATACGCAGTATTTT,CASSPLLFTDTQYF
TRBD2,TRBV10-2,TRBJ2-7,.,TGCGCCAGCAGTGCCTCCGGGACTAGCATCGACGAGCAGTACTTC,CASSASGTSIDEQYF
.,TRBV30,TRBJ1-1,.,TGTGCCTGGAGTAGCACGGGGGGCACTGAAGCTTTCTTT,CAWSSTGGTEAFF
.,TRBV10-2,TRBJ1-3,few,TGCGCCAGCAGGCAGGCCGGCTCTGGAAACACCATATATTTT,CASRQAGSGNTIYF